This T cell receptor (beta chain) was captured in a study of T cell repertoires in cytomegalovirus infection. Study-wide background: CMV epitopes in the study were HLA-C-restricted (recently identified) and HLA-B-restricted (well studied). Through public TCR beta signatures, both CMV infection and matching HLA type were indicated.

A single record per CDR3 protein comes from TCRdb applying MiXCR to the reads. The data contain hundreds of thousands of distinct CDR3 sequences, around a third of them singletons. Of note for this clonotype: Its antigen is undetermined.

After removal of 5 bases from V and 5 bases from J, the junction contained 7 bases not matched to a gene. Per the germline V gene, CDR1 is SNHLY and CDR2 is FYNNEI. This CDR3 region has 16 residues. The material sequenced was cultured CD8+ T cells from PBMCs, taken from culture after CMV antigen stimulation. This chain joins TRBV2 and TRBJ2-1, with 12 nucleotides matching TRBD2. The clonotype was recovered from a human donor in good health (CMV status not recorded). Some clones in this sample may be carry-over from other donors' samples. CDR3 in amino acids: CASSPRTSGEDNEQFF. The CDR3, as DNA: TGTGCCAGCAGTCCTCGGACTAGCGGGGAGGACAATGAGCAGTTCTTC.